What follows are 7 T cell receptor beta chains derived from one specimen sequenced in a study of technical replicates of blood from a handful of donors. Assay: immunoSEQ multiplex PCR; the TCRdb copy retains only in-frame clones and omits some. The profile shows 60,000 to 90,000 clones, 95% to 98% of them singletons. Sequencing was done on a sample of T cells isolated from PBMCs. The receptors were sampled from a human donor in good health.

The chain links TRBV2 to TRBJ2-5, with 8 bases identical to TRBD1. The J segment lost 5 bases and the V segment lost 5 bases, leaving 4 bases of the junction unmatched. Germline CDR1 and CDR2: SNHLY and FYNNEI. The CDR3 sequence is 13 residues long. CDR3 sequence reads: CASSWTGRETQYF. Here the CDR3 DNA reads TGTGCCAGCAGTTGGACAGGGAGGGAGACCCAGTACTTC.

J is TRBJ2-3 and V is TRBV27; D is possibly TRBD1 (6 bases). Trimming shortened V by 8 bases and J by 1 base, and 7 bases separated the two germline ends. In germline, CDR1 is MNHEY, CDR2 SMNVEV (reference sequence). CDR3 length equals 12 residues. Here the CDR3 reads CASAGGTDTQYF. The CDR3, as DNA: TGTGCCAGCGCAGGGGGCACAGATACGCAGTATTTT.

The chain uses TRBV6-4 and TRBJ2-1; D not certain. This CDR3 spans 15 amino acids. The germline V gene encodes CDR1 MRHNA and CDR2 SNTAGT. The ends were cut back, 2 bases at V and 0 bases at J, with 8 bases in the middle. This chain's CDR3 is CASSDEADSYNEQFF. The CDR3 coding sequence is TGTGCCAGCAGTGACGAGGCGGACTCCTACAATGAGCAGTTCTTC.

V and J are TRBV5-1 and TRBJ2-3; D is unresolved. Between the trimmed V and J ends, which lost 0 bases and 4 bases, there was a span of 9 bases. Germline V lookup: CDR1 SGHRS, CDR2 YFSETQ. This CDR3 region has 14 residues. CDR3 coding DNA: TGCGCCAGCAGCTTGGCCACAGTGTCAGATACGCAGTATTTT. Translation: CASSLATVSDTQYF. The variable domain in full, with the rest retrieved from reference TRBV5-1 and TRBJ2-3, is KAGVTQTPRYLIKTRGQQVTLSCSPISGHRSVSWYQQTPGQGLQFLFEYFSETQRNKGNFPGRFSGRQFSNSRSEMNVSTLELGDSALYLCASSLATVSDTQYFGPGTRLTVL.

The chain carries TRBV7-3 and TRBJ2-5; 16 bases agree with TRBD2. This CDR3 has 22 residues. Trimming at V came to 5 bases and at J to 4 bases, leaving 22 bases not matched to a gene. CDR1 and CDR2 from the germline V gene are SGHTA and FQGTGA. The CDR3 nucleotides read TGTGCCAGCAGCCCATTTCCGGTTCTACAAGGGACTAGCGGGAGGGCCTCAGAGACCCAGTACTTC. Translated: CASSPFPVLQGTSGRASETQYF.

This clone was observed a single time. The CDR3 DNA sequence: TGTGCCAGCAGAGCGGGAGGTGTGGAGCAGTACTTC. Translating it yields CASRAGGVEQYF. The chain has TRBV2 and TRBJ2-7; 9 bases fit TRBD2. The CDR3 totals 12 residues. The germline CDR1 and CDR2 sequences are SNHLY and FYNNEI. Trimming at V came to 6 bases and at J to 7 bases, leaving 4 bases not matched to a gene.

V usage is TRBV29-1 and J usage is TRBJ1-1, with D possibly TRBD1 on 5 matching bases. With 6 bases removed from V and 1 base from J, the gap between germline ends came to 12 bases. The CDR3 totals 13 residues. CDR1 and CDR2 (germline): SQVTM, ANQGSEA. The CDR3 DNA is TGCAGCGTGGCCTGGCAGGGGAACACTGAAGCTTTCTTT. Translation gives CSVAWQGNTEAFF.